This TCR beta chain emerged from a study of blood T cell repertoires in COVID-19. Study summary: Spain, Italy and the United States supplied samples that represented acute and convalescent COVID-19. Nucleic acid was either cDNA or gDNA, and it came from T cells, B-cell-depleted T cells, or PBMCs.

The germline V gene encodes CDR1 MNHEY and CDR2 SVGEGT. Trimming stripped 0 bases from V and 2 bases from J, with 11 bases between. This CDR3 region has 16 residues. The method was immunoSEQ multiplex PCR; TCRdb's version includes in-frame clones alone and lacks a portion of them. The sample yields over 200,000 clones, under 85% seen once. Followed over time, Seattle patients had been enrolled while infection was active. The sample consisted of peripheral blood. The gene calls are TRBV6-2 or TRBV6-3 and TRBJ1-3; D unresolved. The source of this sequence is a woman aged 25 to 39 with COVID-19, enrolled during active disease. Here the CDR3 reads CASSYSEWGAGNTIYF. CDR3 in DNA: TGTGCCAGCAGTTACTCCGAATGGGGAGCTGGAAACACCATATATTTT.